Sequencing of this TCR beta chain was carried out in a study of blood T cell repertoires in COVID-19. Profiled with immunoSEQ multiplex PCR; TCRdb holds only in-frame clones, not every one. In the table there are 200,000 to 300,000 clones, roughly 90% of which are singletons. Germline-derived CDR1 and CDR2 are SGDLS and YYNGEE. V lost 7 bases, J lost 9 bases, and 17 bases lay in between. The CDR3 extends over 13 amino acids. The receptor comes from a man in his forties or fifties who had recovered from COVID-19. The sample was PBMCs or T cells enriched from blood (not recorded which). This rearrangement joins TRBV9 to TRBJ2-1, with a weak D call TRBD2 (6 bases). CDR3 loop: CASAGTARSEQFF. CDR3 in DNA: TGTGCCAGCGCCGGGACTGCCCGGAGTGAGCAGTTCTTC.